Listed below are T cell receptor beta chains from one sample, sequenced in a study of T cell clonotyping in hematopoietic cell transplantation. Generated by immunoSEQ multiplex PCR, the TCRdb table keeps only in-frame clones and is missing some. The sample lists about 8,000 clones; around 81% were seen once. The input for sequencing was peripheral blood mononuclear cells, taken 180 days after allogeneic stem cell transplant. These receptors were taken from a female patient aged 45 to 65 who had an allogeneic stem cell transplant from an unrelated donor, so the T cells may come from the graft donor. Some clones in this sample may be carry-over from other donors' samples. Each CDR3 is given with its conserved first and last residue. A D gene is named only where the DNA matches it firmly. Clone size appears in some rows only: once, few, many, or a class for an expanded clone.

V gene	clone size	D gene	J gene	CDR3 protein	CDR3 DNA
TRBV7-8	NA	TRBD1	TRBJ2-3	CASSLGQGEDTQYF	TGTGCCAGCAGCTTAGGGCAGGGGGAGGATACGCAGTATTTT
TRBV2	NA	NA	TRBJ2-5	CASNRAFQETQYF	TGTGCCAGCAACAGGGCCTTCCAAGAGACCCAGTACTTC
TRBV27	few	NA	TRBJ2-6	CASSPKQDWANVLAF	TGTGCCAGCAGCCCCAAGCAGGACTGGGCCAACGTCCTGGCTTTC
TRBV6-5	NA	TRBD1	TRBJ2-5	CASSYSDRGEETQYF	TGTGCCAGCAGTTACTCGGACAGGGGAGAAGAGACCCAGTACTTC
TRBV27	NA	NA	TRBJ1-2	CASSHRGGYGYTF	TGTGCCAGCAGCCATCGGGGAGGCTATGGCTACACCTTC
TRBV9	NA	NA	TRBJ1-4	CASSAQGLEEKLFF	TGTGCCAGCAGCGCCCAGGGCTTAGAAGAAAAACTGTTTTTT
TRBV6-1	NA	NA	TRBJ1-2	CASSAEVGSPASGYTF	TGTGCCAGCAGTGCGGAGGTGGGCAGCCCAGCTTCTGGCTACACCTTC
TRBV6-4	once	NA	TRBJ2-1	CASSDVADSYNEQFF	TGTGCCAGCAGTGACGTAGCGGACTCCTACAATGAGCAGTTCTTC
TRBV2	NA	TRBD1	TRBJ1-1	CASGRSGQVNTEAFF	TGTGCCAGCGGACGATCGGGACAGGTGAACACTGAAGCTTTCTTT
TRBV6-5	NA	NA	TRBJ1-2	CASSYTPNYGYTF	TGTGCCAGCAGTTACACCCCCAACTATGGCTACACCTTC
TRBV10-3	once	TRBD1	TRBJ2-5	CAISATGQETQYF	TGTGCCATCAGTGCGACAGGGCAAGAGACCCAGTACTTC
TRBV6-5	NA	NA	TRBJ2-7	CASSRVPHEQYF	TGTGCCAGCAGCAGGGTCCCCCACGAGCAGTACTTC